This TCR beta chain was captured in a study of OX40 agonist ivuxolimab in advanced cancers. As for this clone: The antigen remains unidentified.

Overall study findings and caveats: Among the nonresponders, some also had low normalized T-cell clonal expansion.

The CDR3 spans 13 residues. CDR1 is SGHAT, CDR2 FQNNGV, per germline. V was trimmed by 2 bases and J by 8 bases, leaving 10 bases between them. Assay: immunoSEQ multiplex PCR; the TCRdb copy retains only in-frame clones and omits some. In the table there are some 98,000 clones, roughly 90% of which are singletons. The sequence was obtained from an adult with an advanced solid tumor such as melanoma, head and neck, liver or kidney cancer. The specimen was CD4+ or CD8+ T cells sorted from blood, collected in a trial of the OX40 agonist ivuxolimab. The chain uses TRBV11-2 and TRBJ2-1; no clear D. CDR3 residues: CASSLNSPDEQFF. The CDR3 bases are TGTGCCAGCAGCTTAAACTCCCCGGATGAGCAGTTCTTC.